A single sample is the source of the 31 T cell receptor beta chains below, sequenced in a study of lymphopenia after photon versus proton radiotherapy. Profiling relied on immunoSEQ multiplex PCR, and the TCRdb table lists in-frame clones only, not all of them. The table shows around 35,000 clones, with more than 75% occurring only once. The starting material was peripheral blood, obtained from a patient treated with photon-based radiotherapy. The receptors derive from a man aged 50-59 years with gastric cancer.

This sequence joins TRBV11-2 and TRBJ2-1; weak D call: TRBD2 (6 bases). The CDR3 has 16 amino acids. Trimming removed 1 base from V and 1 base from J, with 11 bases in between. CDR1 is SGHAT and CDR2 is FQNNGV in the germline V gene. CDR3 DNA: TGTGCCAGCAGCTTAGCGGGAGAAAGATCCTACAATGAGCAGTTCTTC. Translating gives CASSLAGERSYNEQFF.

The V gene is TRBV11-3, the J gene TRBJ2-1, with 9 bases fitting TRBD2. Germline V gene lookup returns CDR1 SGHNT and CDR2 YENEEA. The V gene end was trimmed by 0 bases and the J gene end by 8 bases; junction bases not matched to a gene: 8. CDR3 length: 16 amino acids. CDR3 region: CASSLDQASGNHEQFF. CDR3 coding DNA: TGTGCCAGCAGCTTAGATCAGGCTAGCGGGAACCATGAGCAGTTCTTC.

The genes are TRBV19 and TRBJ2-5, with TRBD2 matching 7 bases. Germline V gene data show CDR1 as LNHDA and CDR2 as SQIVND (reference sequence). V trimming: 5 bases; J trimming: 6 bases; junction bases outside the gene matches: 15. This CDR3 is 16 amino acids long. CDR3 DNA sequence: TGTGCCAGTAGTCCGGTTAAGGCGGGAGTTGAAAAGACCCAGTACTTC. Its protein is CASSPVKAGVEKTQYF.

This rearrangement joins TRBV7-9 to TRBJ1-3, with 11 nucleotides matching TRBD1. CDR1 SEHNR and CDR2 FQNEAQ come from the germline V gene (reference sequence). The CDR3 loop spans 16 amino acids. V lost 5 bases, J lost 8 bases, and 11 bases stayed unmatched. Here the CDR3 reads CASSPRTGGRGDTIYF. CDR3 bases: TGTGCCAGCAGCCCGAGGACAGGGGGCCGGGGAGACACCATATATTTT.

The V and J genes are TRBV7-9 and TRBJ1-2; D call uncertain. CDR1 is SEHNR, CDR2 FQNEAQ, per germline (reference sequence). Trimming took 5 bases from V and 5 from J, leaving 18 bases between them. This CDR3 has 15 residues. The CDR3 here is CASSLAGINHYGYTF. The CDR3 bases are TGTGCCAGCAGCCTTGCTGGCATAAACCATTATGGCTACACCTTC.

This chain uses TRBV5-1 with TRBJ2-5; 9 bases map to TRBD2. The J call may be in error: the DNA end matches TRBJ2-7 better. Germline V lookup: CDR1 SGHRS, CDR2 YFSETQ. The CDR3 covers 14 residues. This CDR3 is CASSLTAGGHEQYF. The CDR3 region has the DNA TGCGCCAGCAGCTTGACAGCGGGAGGCCACGAGCAGTACTTC.

The CDR3 DNA sequence: TGCGCCAGCAGCCATACGACAGGAGGAGGGTTAGCAACTAATGAAAAACTGTTTTTT. This sequence encodes CASSHTTGGGLATNEKLFF. J is TRBJ1-4 and V is TRBV4-3; possibly TRBD1 for D (6 bases). This CDR3 has 19 amino acids. Germline V lookup: CDR1 LGHNA, CDR2 YSLEER. V was shortened by 3 bases and J by 0 bases, with 20 bases between the two germline ends.

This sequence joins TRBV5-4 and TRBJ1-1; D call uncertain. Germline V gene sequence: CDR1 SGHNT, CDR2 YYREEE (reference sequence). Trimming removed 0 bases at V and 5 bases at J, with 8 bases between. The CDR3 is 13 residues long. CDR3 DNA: TGTGCCAGCAGCTTGGCGGGGAAAACTGAAGCTTTCTTT. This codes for CASSLAGKTEAFF. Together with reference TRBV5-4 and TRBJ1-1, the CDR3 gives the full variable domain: ETGVTQSPTHLIKTRGQQVTLRCSSQSGHNTVSWYQQALGQGPQFIFQYYREEENGRGNFPPRFSGLQFPNYSSELNVNALELDDSALYLCASSLAGKTEAFFGQGTRLTVV.

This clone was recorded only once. This CDR3 is CASSPASGNNEQFF. CDR3 in DNA: TGTGCCAGCTCACCGGCTAGCGGAAACAATGAGCAGTTCTTC. The rearrangement uses TRBV18 and TRBJ2-1; 7 bases fit TRBD2. V gave up 3 bases and J gave up 5 bases; unmatched junction bases: 4. Germline lookup yields CDR1 KGHSH and CDR2 LQKENI. The CDR3 is 14 residues long.

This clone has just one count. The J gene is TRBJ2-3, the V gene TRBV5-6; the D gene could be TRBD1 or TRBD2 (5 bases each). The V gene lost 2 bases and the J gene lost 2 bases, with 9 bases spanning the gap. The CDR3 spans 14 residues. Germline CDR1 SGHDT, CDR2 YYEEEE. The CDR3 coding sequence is TGTGCCAGCAGCTTTTCGGGACCCACAGATACGCAGTATTTT. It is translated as CASSFSGPTDTQYF.

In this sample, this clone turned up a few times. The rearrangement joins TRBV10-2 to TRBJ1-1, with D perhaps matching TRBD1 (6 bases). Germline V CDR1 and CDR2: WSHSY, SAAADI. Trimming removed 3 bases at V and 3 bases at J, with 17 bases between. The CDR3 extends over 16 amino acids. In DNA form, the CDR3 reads TGCGCCAGCAGTGATAGAGGTCACAGGGATCACACTGAAGCTTTCTTT. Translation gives CASSDRGHRDHTEAFF.

Here the CDR3 reads CASSEDPSGRSYEQYF. DNA of the CDR3: TGTGCCAGCAGTGAAGACCCTAGCGGGAGATCTTACGAGCAGTACTTC. The chain employs TRBV25-1 and TRBJ2-7, with TRBD2 identical over 10 bases. The length of the CDR3 is 16 residues. Trimming took 2 bases from V and 4 from J; bases not matched to a gene: 8. Germline V gene sequence: CDR1 MGHDK, CDR2 SYGVNS.

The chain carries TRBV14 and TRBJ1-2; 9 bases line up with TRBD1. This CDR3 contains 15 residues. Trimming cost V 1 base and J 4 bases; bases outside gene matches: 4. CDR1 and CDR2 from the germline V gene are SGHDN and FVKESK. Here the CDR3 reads CASSQAGTGTYGYTF. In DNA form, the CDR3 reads TGTGCCAGCAGCCAAGCTGGGACAGGGACCTATGGCTACACCTTC.

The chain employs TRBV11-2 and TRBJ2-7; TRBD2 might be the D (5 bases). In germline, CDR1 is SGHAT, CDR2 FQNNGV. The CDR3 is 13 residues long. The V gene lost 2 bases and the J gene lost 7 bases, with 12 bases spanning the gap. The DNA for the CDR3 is TGTGCCAGCAGCTTAACTGGGAGTGGGGAGCAGTACTTC. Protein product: CASSLTGSGEQYF.

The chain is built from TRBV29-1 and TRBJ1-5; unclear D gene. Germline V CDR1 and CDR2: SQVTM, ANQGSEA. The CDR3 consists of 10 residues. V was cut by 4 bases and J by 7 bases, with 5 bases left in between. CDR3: CSVVEQPQHF. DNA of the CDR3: TGCAGCGTTGTGGAACAGCCCCAGCATTTT.

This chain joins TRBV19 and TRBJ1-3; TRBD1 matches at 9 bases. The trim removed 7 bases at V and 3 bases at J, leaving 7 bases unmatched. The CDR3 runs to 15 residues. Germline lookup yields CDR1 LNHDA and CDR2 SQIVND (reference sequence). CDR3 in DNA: TGTGCCAGTACTCCCGGGACAGGGTTTGGAAACACCATATATTTT. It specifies CASTPGTGFGNTIYF.

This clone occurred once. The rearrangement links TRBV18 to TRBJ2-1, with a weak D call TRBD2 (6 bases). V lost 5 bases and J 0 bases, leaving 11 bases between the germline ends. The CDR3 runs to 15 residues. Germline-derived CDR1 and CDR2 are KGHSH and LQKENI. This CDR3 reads CASSTAGNSYNEQFF. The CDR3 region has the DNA TGTGCCAGCTCAACGGCGGGAAACTCCTACAATGAGCAGTTCTTC.

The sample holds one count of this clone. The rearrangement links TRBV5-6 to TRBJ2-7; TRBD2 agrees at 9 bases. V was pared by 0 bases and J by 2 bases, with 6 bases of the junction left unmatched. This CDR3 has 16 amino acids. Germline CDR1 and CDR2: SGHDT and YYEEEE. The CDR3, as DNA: TGTGCCAGCAGCTTGGCCGGCGGGAGGGTCACCTACGAGCAGTACTTC. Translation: CASSLAGGRVTYEQYF.

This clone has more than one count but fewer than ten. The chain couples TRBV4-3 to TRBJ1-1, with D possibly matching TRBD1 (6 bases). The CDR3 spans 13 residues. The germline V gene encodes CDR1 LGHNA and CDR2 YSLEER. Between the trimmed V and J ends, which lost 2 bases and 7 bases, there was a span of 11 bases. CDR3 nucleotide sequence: TGCGCCAGCAGCCAACACACCAGGGGTGAAGCTTTCTTT. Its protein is CASSQHTRGEAFF.

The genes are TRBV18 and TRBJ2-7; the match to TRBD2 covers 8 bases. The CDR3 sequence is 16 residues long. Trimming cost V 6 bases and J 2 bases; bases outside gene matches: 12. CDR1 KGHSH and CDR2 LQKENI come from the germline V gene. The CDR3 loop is CASSPTLSGSAYEQYF. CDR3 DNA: TGTGCCAGCTCCCCGACCCTCAGCGGGAGCGCCTACGAGCAGTACTTC.

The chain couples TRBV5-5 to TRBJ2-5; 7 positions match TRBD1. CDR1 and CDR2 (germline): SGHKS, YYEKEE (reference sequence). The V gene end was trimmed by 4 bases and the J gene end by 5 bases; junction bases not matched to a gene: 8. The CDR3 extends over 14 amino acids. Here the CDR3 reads CASSTGQPAETQYF. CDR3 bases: TGTGCCAGCAGCACGGGACAGCCGGCCGAGACCCAGTACTTC.

CDR3 protein: CASSGGSGSYNEQFF. DNA of the CDR3: TGTGCCAGCAGCGGCGGGAGTGGATCCTACAATGAGCAGTTCTTC. J is TRBJ2-1 and V is TRBV11-3, with 7 bases fitting TRBD2. CDR1 is SGHNT, CDR2 YENEEA, per germline. Germline trimming cut 5 bases from V and 1 base from J; bases unmatched to any gene: 5. This CDR3 is 15 amino acids long.

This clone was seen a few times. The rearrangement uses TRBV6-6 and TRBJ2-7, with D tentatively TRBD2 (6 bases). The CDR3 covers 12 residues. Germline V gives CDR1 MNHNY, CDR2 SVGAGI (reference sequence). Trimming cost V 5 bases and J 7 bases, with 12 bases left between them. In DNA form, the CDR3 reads TGTGCCAGCAGTAGGGACTCTACGGAGCAGTACTTC. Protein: CASSRDSTEQYF.

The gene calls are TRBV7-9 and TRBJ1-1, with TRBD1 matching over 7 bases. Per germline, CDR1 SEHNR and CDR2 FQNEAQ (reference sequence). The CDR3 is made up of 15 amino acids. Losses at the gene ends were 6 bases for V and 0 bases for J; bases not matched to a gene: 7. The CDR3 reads CASREGGFLNTEAFF. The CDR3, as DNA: TGTGCCAGCAGGGAAGGGGGCTTTTTGAACACTGAAGCTTTCTTT.

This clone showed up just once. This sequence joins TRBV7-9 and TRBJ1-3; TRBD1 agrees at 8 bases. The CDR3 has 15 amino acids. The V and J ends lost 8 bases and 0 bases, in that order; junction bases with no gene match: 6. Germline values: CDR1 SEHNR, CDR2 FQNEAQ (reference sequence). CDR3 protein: CASAAGGFSGNTIYF. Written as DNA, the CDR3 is TGTGCCAGCGCGGCAGGGGGCTTCTCTGGAAACACCATATATTTT. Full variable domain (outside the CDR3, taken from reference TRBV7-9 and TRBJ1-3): DTGVSQNPRHKITKRGQNVTFRCDPISEHNRLYWYRQTLGQGPEFLTYFQNEAQLEKSRLLSDRFSAERPKGSFSTLEIQRTEQGDSAMYLCASAAGGFSGNTIYFGEGSWLTVV.

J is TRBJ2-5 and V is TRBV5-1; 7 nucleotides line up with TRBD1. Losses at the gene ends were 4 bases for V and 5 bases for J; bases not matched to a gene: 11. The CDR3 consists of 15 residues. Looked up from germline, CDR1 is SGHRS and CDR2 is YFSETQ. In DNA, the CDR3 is TGCGCCAGCAGCCCCGGGACAGCCCCCGGGGAGACCCAGTACTTC. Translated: CASSPGTAPGETQYF.

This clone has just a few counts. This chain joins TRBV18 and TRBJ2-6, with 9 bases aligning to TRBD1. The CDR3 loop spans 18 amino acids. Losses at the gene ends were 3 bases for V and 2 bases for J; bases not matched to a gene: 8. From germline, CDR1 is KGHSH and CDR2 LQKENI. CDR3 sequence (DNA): TGTGCCAGCTCACCGCGACAGGGGGGGGGAACTGGGGCCAACGTCCTGACTTTC. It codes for CASSPRQGGGTGANVLTF.

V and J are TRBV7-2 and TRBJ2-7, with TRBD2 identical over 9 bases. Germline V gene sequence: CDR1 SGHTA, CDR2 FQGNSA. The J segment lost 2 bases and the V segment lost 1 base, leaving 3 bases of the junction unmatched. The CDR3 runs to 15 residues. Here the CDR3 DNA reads TGTGCCAGCAGCTTAGGTGCGGGAGGGACCTACGAGCAGTACTTC. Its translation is CASSLGAGGTYEQYF.

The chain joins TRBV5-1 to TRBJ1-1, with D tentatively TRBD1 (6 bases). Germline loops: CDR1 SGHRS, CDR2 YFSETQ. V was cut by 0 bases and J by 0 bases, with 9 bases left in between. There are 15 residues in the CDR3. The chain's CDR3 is CASSLGGLMNTEAFF. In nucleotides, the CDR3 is TGCGCCAGCAGCTTGGGGGGGCTCATGAACACTGAAGCTTTCTTT.

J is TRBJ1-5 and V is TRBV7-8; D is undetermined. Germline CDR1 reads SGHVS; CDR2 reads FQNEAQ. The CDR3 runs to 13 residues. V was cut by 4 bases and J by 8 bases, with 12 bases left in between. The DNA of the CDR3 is TGTGCCAGCAGCTCCTCTAGGAGGGAGCCCCAGCATTTT. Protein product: CASSSSRREPQHF.

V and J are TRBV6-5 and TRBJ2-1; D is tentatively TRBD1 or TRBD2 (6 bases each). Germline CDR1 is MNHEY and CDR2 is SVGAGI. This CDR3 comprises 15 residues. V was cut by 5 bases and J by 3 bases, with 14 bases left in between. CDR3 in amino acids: CASSVGGWNYNEQFF. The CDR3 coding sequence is TGTGCCAGCAGTGTGGGGGGCTGGAACTACAATGAGCAGTTCTTC.